The T cell receptor (beta chain) under discussion was sequenced for a study of shared clonotypes between healthy human individuals. In the study overall: There were three CD4 naive, three CD4 memory, two CD8 naive and one CD8 memory plates per donor. General study results and limits: Generation probabilities were higher for clonotypes shared across all four sorted-subset donors than for unshared ones.

This CDR3 spans 12 amino acids. V was cut by 8 bases and J by 4 bases, with 11 bases left in between. Germline V gene sequence: CDR1 MNHEY, CDR2 SMNVEV (reference sequence). Naive CD8 cells lacked CD45RO, underwent positive selection for CCR7 and left out terminally differentiated effector memory CD45RA+ cells. As regards this clone: Its cognate antigen is unknown.

On sorted subsets, replicate PCRs used 150 to 250 ng DNA, or tens of thousands of T cell genomes. Under the authors' procedure: Without quality scores, immunoSEQ junctional reads could not be filtered like full-length reads. Assay used: immunoSEQ multiplex PCR; TCRdb lists only in-frame clones, some missing. V and J calls and clone size follow that table, whereas D and trimming were derived from the DNA. Of about 2.2 million clones detected, 85% to 95% appear once; the ten largest clones hold about 1.7%. Material for sequencing was naive CD8+ T cells from PBMCs. The sequence came from a man aged 18 to 30 in good health. Some clones in this sample may be carry-over from other donors' samples. The chain recombines TRBV27 with TRBJ1-1, with a tentative D call TRBD1 (5 bases). The CDR3 coding sequence is TGTGCCAGCCGAGGACACCCCACTGAAGCTTTCTTT. Translating gives CASRGHPTEAFF.